This is a list of T cell receptor beta chains from one sample in a study of T cell responses to AZD1222 COVID-19 vaccine. TCRdb keeps only in-frame clones here, not all; method: immunoSEQ multiplex PCR. The sample has about 150,000 clones; over 80% are singletons. The material was peripheral blood, obtained 28 days after the second AZD1222 dose. These receptors came from an adult who received the AZD1222 COVID-19 vaccine. The CDR3 runs from the conserved cysteine through the conserved F or W. Fields, in order: CDR3 protein, CDR3 DNA, D gene, V gene, clone size, J gene. D genes are given only for firm matches. Clone size appears in some rows only: once, few, many, or a class for an expanded clone.

CASSLVEANYGYTF,TGCGCCAGCAGCTTGGTCGAAGCTAACTATGGCTACACCTTC,-,TRBV5-1,few,TRBJ1-2
CASSLGQGSGYTF,TGCGCCAGCAGCTTGGGACAGGGTAGTGGCTACACCTTC,TRBD1,TRBV5-1,-,TRBJ1-2
CASSLIKEGNIQYF,TGTGCCAGCAGTCTCATCAAGGAAGGAAACATTCAGTACTTC,-,TRBV27,-,TRBJ2-4
CASSLGAGRSNEQFF,TGTGCTAGCAGCTTAGGGGCCGGGAGAAGCAATGAGCAGTTCTTC,-,TRBV7-7,-,TRBJ2-1
CASSNTGDVAGYTF,TGTGCCAGCAGTAATACAGGGGATGTGGCTGGCTACACCTTC,TRBD1,TRBV2,-,TRBJ1-2
CASSLNGGSSYNEQFF,TGTGCCAGCAGCTTAAACGGCGGGAGCTCCTACAATGAGCAGTTCTTC,TRBD2,TRBV7-3,-,TRBJ2-1
CASSLGTKGGNQPQHF,TGTGCCAGCAGCTTAGGAACTAAAGGTGGCAATCAGCCCCAGCATTTT,-,TRBV7-8,-,TRBJ1-5
CASSGISGSRSYEQYF,TGTGCCAGCAGCGGGATTAGCGGGAGCCGCTCCTACGAGCAGTACTTC,TRBD2,TRBV28,-,TRBJ2-7
CASSYSGTGGGEKLFF,TGTGCCAGCAGTTACTCAGGGACAGGGGGAGGCGAAAAACTGTTTTTT,TRBD1,TRBV6-5,-,TRBJ1-4
CASSLVRATEAFF,TGTGCCAGCAGCTTAGTTCGGGCGACTGAAGCTTTCTTT,-,TRBV7-2,-,TRBJ1-1
CASSRRVRQGETQYF,TGTGCCAGCAGCCGACGGGTACGACAGGGAGAGACCCAGTACTTC,TRBD1,TRBV27,-,TRBJ2-5
CASSGRQTSGRYNEQFF,TGTGCCAGCAGCGGACGTCAGACTAGCGGGAGGTATAATGAGCAGTTCTTC,TRBD2,TRBV9,once,TRBJ2-1